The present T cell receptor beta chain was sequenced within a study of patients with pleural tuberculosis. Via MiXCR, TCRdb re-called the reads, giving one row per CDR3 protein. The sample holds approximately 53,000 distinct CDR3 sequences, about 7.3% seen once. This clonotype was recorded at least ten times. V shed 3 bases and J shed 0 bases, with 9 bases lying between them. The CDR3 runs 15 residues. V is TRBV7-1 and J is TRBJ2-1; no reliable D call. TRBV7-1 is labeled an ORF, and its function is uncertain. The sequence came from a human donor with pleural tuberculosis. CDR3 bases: TGTGCCAGCAGCTCGGCGTGGGACTCCTACAATGAGCAGTTCTTC. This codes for CASSSAWDSYNEQFF.